The entry that follows covers one TCR beta chain sequence. This record belongs to a study of blood T cell repertoires in COVID-19. In the study overall: Samples taken during acute and convalescent COVID-19 were collected in the United States, Italy and Spain.

Methods used by the authors: Reference gene primer amplification in the assay estimated nucleated cell counts. Profiled with immunoSEQ multiplex PCR; TCRdb holds only in-frame clones, not every one. V, J and clone size are those of that table, while D and trimming were read from the DNA. The sample contains some 77,000 clones, roughly 85% of which appear only once. Germline V gene data show CDR1 as GTSNPN and CDR2 as SVGIG (reference sequence). Trimming cost V 0 bases and J 5 bases, with 10 bases left between them. CDR3 size: 13 residues. Sequences were obtained from peripheral blood. V is TRBV30 and J is TRBJ1-2, with D possibly being TRBD1 (6 bases). The receptor's source is a man younger than 45 with acute or convalescent COVID-19. In DNA, the CDR3 is TGTGCCTGGAGTGTGGGACATTGGTATGGCTACACCTTC. Translating gives CAWSVGHWYGYTF.